This T cell receptor beta chain emerged from a study of control samples from healthy donors and cancer patients. The table came from immunoSEQ multiplex PCR; TCRdb's copy has only in-frame clones and leaves some out. The sample comprises about 160,000 clones, 94% of which are singletons, and about 14% rests with the top ten. This CDR3 region has 14 residues. V was pared by 1 base and J by 7 bases, with 11 bases between. The germline CDR1 and CDR2 sequences are MNHEY and SVGEGT. This TCR was recovered from a man aged 55 to 70 with colorectal cancer. Sequenced: PBMCs. This chain links TRBV6-2 or TRBV6-3 with TRBJ2-1, with unresolved D. The CDR3 DNA sequence: TGTGCCAGCAGTTACTTCCCCGTGAATAATGAGCAGTTCTTC. This translates into CASSYFPVNNEQFF.